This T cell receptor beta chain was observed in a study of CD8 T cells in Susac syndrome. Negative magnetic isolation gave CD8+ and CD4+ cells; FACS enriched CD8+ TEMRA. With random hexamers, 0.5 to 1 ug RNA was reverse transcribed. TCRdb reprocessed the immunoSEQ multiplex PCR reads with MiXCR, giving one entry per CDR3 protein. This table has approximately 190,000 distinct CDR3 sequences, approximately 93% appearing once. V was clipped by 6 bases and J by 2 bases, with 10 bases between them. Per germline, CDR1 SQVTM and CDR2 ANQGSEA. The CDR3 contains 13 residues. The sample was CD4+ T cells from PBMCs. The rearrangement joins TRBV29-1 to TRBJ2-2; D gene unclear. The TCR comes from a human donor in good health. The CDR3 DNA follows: TGCAGCGTCGCGAGTGGCAACACCGGGGAGCTGTTTTTT. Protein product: CSVASGNTGELFF.